Described below is a single T cell receptor (beta chain) sequence and its context. The target antigen is unknown. This PCR relied on a set of 60 Vbeta primers and 13 Jbeta primers. Profiling relied on immunoSEQ multiplex PCR, and the TCRdb table lists in-frame clones only, not all of them. The table gives 140,000 to 150,000 clones; the top ten clones make up 0.75% to 1% of it. This entry comes from a study of cytomegalovirus exposure and HLA in healthy donors. Broader study findings: Overall, some 160 TCR beta chains were annotated as cytomegalovirus-associated. Researchers left out some V segments, among them TRBV6-2 and TRBV6-3, as indistinguishable. Fewer N-insertions than the 666-donor mean were reportedly shown by an Asian-associated ancestry cluster in a later analysis.

This CDR3 has 13 residues. Germline V lookup: CDR1 MDHEN, CDR2 SYDVKM. V was shortened by 6 bases and J by 6 bases, with 12 bases between the two germline ends. The chain has TRBV28 and TRBJ1-5; D possibly corresponds to TRBD1 (6 bases). This sequence was found in a male donor in good health and CMV-seronegative. Specimen: PBMCs. This CDR3 reads CASSPDRTQPQHF. The DNA of the CDR3 is TGTGCCAGCAGCCCGGACAGAACTCAGCCCCAGCATTTT.